Listed here is a single T cell receptor beta chain. This entry comes from a study of blood T cell repertoires in COVID-19. Study in general: Researchers got acute and convalescent COVID-19 samples from the United States, Italy and Spain.

Sequenced by immunoSEQ multiplex PCR; TCRdb stores in-frame clones only, minus some. The profile shows about 110,000 clones, about 76% of them singletons. Germline V gives CDR1 MNHEY, CDR2 SVGAGI. This CDR3 has 15 residues. Trimming cost V 6 bases and J 5 bases; bases outside gene matches: 11. Sequencing was performed on peripheral blood. This receptor was identified in an elderly man with acute or convalescent COVID-19. V and J are TRBV6-5 and TRBJ2-5, with 8 bases fitting TRBD2. The CDR3 region is CASSFRTSIGETQYF. The CDR3 DNA follows: TGTGCCAGCAGCTTTAGGACTAGCATCGGGGAGACCCAGTACTTC.